The 32 T cell receptor beta chains given below trace back to one sample, sequenced in a study of CD8+CD57+ T cells in acquired aplastic anemia. Those patients picked for sequencing had displayed CD8+CD57+ cell expansion on flow cytometry. Using genomic DNA as the template, TCR beta VDJ and CDR3 profiling was carried out. TCRdb used MiXCR to reprocess the reads, holding one entry per CDR3 protein. Of about 98,000 distinct CDR3 sequences listed, roughly 70% are singletons. The sequenced material came from sorted CD4+, CD8+, or CD8+CD57+ T cells (not recorded which) from PBMCs. Receptors originate from a human donor with aplastic anemia.

This chain joins TRBV15 and TRBJ2-3, with no clear D. With 1 base removed from V and 3 bases from J, the gap between germline ends came to 8 bases. The CDR3 runs to 14 residues. Germline assignment: CDR1 LNHNV and CDR2 YYDKDF (reference sequence). DNA of the CDR3: TGTGCCACCAGCAGAGGGACCGCTACAGATACGCAGTATTTT. This encodes CATSRGTATDTQYF.

This clonotype was found a few times. The CDR3 DNA follows: TGTGCCAGCAGTCCTGAAGATACGCAGTATTTT. It translates to CASSPEDTQYF. The gene calls are TRBV12-3 or TRBV12-4 and TRBJ2-3; D is uncertain. This CDR3 has 11 residues. Trimming removed 5 bases from V and 5 bases from J, with 5 bases in between.

This clonotype was detected a few times. The gene calls are TRBV2 and TRBJ1-2; tentatively, D is TRBD1 (6 bases). Germline CDR1 is SNHLY and CDR2 is FYNNEI. Between the trimmed V and J ends, which lost 4 bases and 4 bases, there was a span of 10 bases. CDR3 length: 13 amino acids. In DNA form, the CDR3 reads TGTGCCAGCAGTGTTCAGGACAGCTATGGCTACACCTTC. Protein product: CASSVQDSYGYTF.

A note on this clonotype: A much larger clone differs by one base, so this may be a read error. V is TRBV2 and J is TRBJ2-6, with 7 bases identical to TRBD1. CDR1 is SNHLY and CDR2 is FYNNEI in the germline V gene. This CDR3 spans 22 amino acids. The CDR3 sequence: CASREALPGRQGPSSGANVLTF. DNA of the CDR3: TGTGCCAGCCGTGAAGCGCTTCCGGGTAGACAGGGCCCCTCCTCTGGGGCCAACGTCCTGACTTTC.

The V call is TRBV9, the J call TRBJ2-7, with a tentative D call TRBD1 (5 bases). The V gene's germline CDR1 is SGDLS and CDR2 YYNGEE. This CDR3 region has 13 residues. V dropped 5 bases and J dropped 4 bases, with 13 bases sitting between them. The CDR3 here is CASSLTGLYEQYF. CDR3 coding DNA: TGTGCCAGCAGTTTAACAGGCCTTTACGAGCAGTACTTC. Drawing the rest from reference TRBV9 and TRBJ2-7, the complete variable domain is DSGVTQTPKHLITATGQRVTLRCSPRSGDLSVYWYQQSLDQGLQFLIQYYNGEERAKGNILERFSAQQFPDLHSELNLSSLELGDSALYFCASSLTGLYEQYFGPGTRLTVT.

V is TRBV29-1 and J is TRBJ2-7, with 13 bases identical to TRBD2. Germline V lookup: CDR1 SQVTM, CDR2 ANQGSEA. CDR3 length: 12 residues. The junction had 2 bases not matched to a gene; V was cut back by 6 bases and J by 6 bases. CDR3 sequence: CSVGTSGAEQYF. CDR3 DNA sequence: TGCAGCGTGGGGACTAGCGGGGCCGAGCAGTACTTC.

V and J are TRBV5-4 and TRBJ2-7, with 10 bases aligning to TRBD1. The CDR3 covers 15 residues. Per germline, CDR1 SGHNT and CDR2 YYREEE (reference sequence). The J segment lost 7 bases and the V segment lost 1 base, leaving 8 bases of the junction unmatched. CDR3 in amino acids: CASSLSGTGVGEQYF. The CDR3 DNA is TGTGCCAGCAGCTTGTCCGGGACAGGGGTGGGAGAGCAGTACTTC.

The chain carries TRBV7-6 and TRBJ2-7; D is perhaps TRBD1 or TRBD2 (5 bases each). The CDR3 is 13 amino acids. Trimming took off 3 bases at V and 2 bases at J, with 8 bases between the two ends. CDR1 is SGHVS, CDR2 FNYEAQ, per germline. The CDR3 region has the DNA TGTGCCAGCAGCTTGGGGGAAACCTACGAGCAGTACTTC. Residues: CASSLGETYEQYF.

Only a few counts were recorded for this clonotype. The chain employs TRBV7-6 and TRBJ2-7; D is uncertain. Germline assignment: CDR1 SGHVS and CDR2 FNYEAQ. The CDR3 spans 12 residues. V was trimmed by 5 bases and J by 4 bases, leaving 9 bases between them. This chain's CDR3 is CASSQTGYEQYF. The CDR3, as DNA: TGTGCCAGCAGCCAGACTGGATACGAGCAGTACTTC. Complete variable domain (other parts from reference TRBV7-6 and TRBJ2-7): GAGVSQSPRYKVTKRGQDVALRCDPISGHVSLYWYRQALGQGPEFLTYFNYEAQQDKSGLPNDRFSAERPEGSISTLTIQRTEQRDSAMYRCASSQTGYEQYFGPGTRLTVT.

This clonotype was seen a single time. V and J are TRBV6-5 and TRBJ2-1; D unresolved. The V and J ends lost 2 bases and 0 bases respectively, with 8 bases between them. Germline CDR1 is MNHEY and CDR2 is SVGAGI. The CDR3 consists of 15 residues. CDR3 sequence reads: CASSYSRISYNEQFF. In DNA, the CDR3 is TGTGCCAGCAGTTACAGCAGAATCTCCTACAATGAGCAGTTCTTC.

The genes are TRBV7-2 and TRBJ1-5; D is uncertain. The germline V and J ends were trimmed by 3 bases and 2 bases, with 5 bases remaining between them. The CDR3 covers 13 residues. Germline V gene sequence: CDR1 SGHTA, CDR2 FQGNSA. CDR3 sequence: CASSFGRNQPQHF. The DNA for the CDR3 is TGTGCCAGCAGCTTCGGTCGCAATCAGCCCCAGCATTTT.

The rearrangement links TRBV29-1 to TRBJ1-1; D gene ambiguous. The CDR3 consists of 12 residues. The germline V and J ends were trimmed by 8 bases and 1 base, with 11 bases remaining between them. Germline values: CDR1 SQVTM, CDR2 ANQGSEA. The CDR3 sequence: CSCRAGNTEAFF. The CDR3 DNA sequence: TGCAGCTGTCGGGCAGGGAACACTGAAGCTTTCTTT.

The gene calls are TRBV24-1 and TRBJ2-1; TRBD2 might be the D (5 bases). The germline V and J ends were trimmed by 9 bases and 6 bases, with 14 bases remaining between them. Looked up from germline, CDR1 is KGHDR and CDR2 is SFDVKD. There are 13 residues in the CDR3. This chain's CDR3 is CATGRSGGNEQFF. In DNA, the CDR3 is TGTGCCACCGGCAGATCAGGAGGCAATGAGCAGTTCTTC.

This clonotype was recorded many times. The chain links TRBV4-1 to TRBJ1-3; weak D call: TRBD1 (6 bases). The CDR3 sequence is 14 residues long. V lost 1 base and J 6 bases, leaving 10 bases between the germline ends. CDR1 is MGHRA and CDR2 is YSYEKL in the germline V gene. This CDR3 is CASSQGQGPNTIYF. DNA for the CDR3: TGCGCCAGCAGCCAAGGCCAGGGGCCAAACACCATATATTTT.

This chain links TRBV24-1 with TRBJ1-2; D not resolved. The CDR3 is 14 amino acids. Germline V gene lookup returns CDR1 KGHDR and CDR2 SFDVKD. V lost 4 bases and J 2 bases, leaving 10 bases between the germline ends. CDR3 nucleotide sequence: TGTGCCACCAGTGAGGGTCGGGAAAACTATGGCTACACCTTC. This translates into CATSEGRENYGYTF.

The chain is built from TRBV7-4 and TRBJ1-3; D not resolved. Germline CDR1 and CDR2: SGHVT and SQSDAQ. CDR3 length: 12 amino acids. V lost 3 bases, J lost 5 bases, and 5 bases lay in between. DNA of the CDR3: TGTGCCAGCAGCTTGAGCCGAAACACCATATATTTT. Residues: CASSLSRNTIYF. The complete variable domain, with remaining parts taken from reference TRBV7-4 and TRBJ1-3, reads GAGVSQSPRYKVAKRGRDVALRCDSISGHVTLYWYRQTLGQGSEVLTYSQSDAQRDKSGRPSGRFSAERPERSVSTLKIQRTEQGDSAVYLCASSLSRNTIYFGEGSWLTVV.

Notes on this clonotype: This may come from a read error, since a much larger clone is one base off. This chain connects TRBV6-1 to TRBJ1-3; D is perhaps TRBD1 (5 bases). The CDR3 runs to 15 residues. CDR1 and CDR2 (germline): MNHNS, SASEGT. V lost 6 bases, J lost 2 bases, and 14 bases lay in between. CDR3 in amino acids: CASRVAQDPGNTIYF. In nucleotides, the CDR3 is TGTGCCAGCAGAGTAGCACAGGACCCTGGAAACACCATATATTTT.

This chain joins TRBV10-2 and TRBJ1-2; a weak D match, TRBD1 (5 bases). The V end lost 3 bases, the J end lost 8 bases, and 13 bases lay between the germline ends. There are 13 residues in the CDR3. Germline lookup yields CDR1 WSHSY and CDR2 SAAADI. The CDR3 coding sequence is TGCGCCAGCAGTGATTCCAGGGCAGGCGGCTACACCTTC. This translates into CASSDSRAGGYTF.

The rearrangement uses TRBV2 and TRBJ2-3, with D perhaps matching TRBD1 (5 bases). V lost 6 bases and J 8 bases, leaving 12 bases between the germline ends. Looked up from germline, CDR1 is SNHLY and CDR2 is FYNNEI. The CDR3 covers 12 residues. The CDR3 DNA reads TGTGCCAGCAGCCCAACTCAGGGTACGCAGTATTTT. Translating gives CASSPTQGTQYF. The whole variable domain, remainder taken from reference TRBV2 and TRBJ2-3, is EPEVTQTPSHQVTQMGQEVILRCVPISNHLYFYWYRQILGQKVEFLVSFYNNEISEKSEIFDDQFSVERPDGSNFTLKIRSTKLEDSAMYFCASSPTQGTQYFGPGTRLTVL.

The rearrangement links TRBV7-3 to TRBJ2-7, with D possibly being TRBD2 (5 bases). The end of the DNA fits TRBJ2-5 better, so the J call may be wrong. This CDR3 region has 13 residues. Per the germline V gene, CDR1 is SGHTA and CDR2 is FQGTGA. Here the CDR3 DNA reads TGTGCCAGCAGCTTCCAAGCGGAAGAGACCCAGTACTTC. Protein product: CASSFQAEETQYF.

The chain uses TRBV6-1 and TRBJ2-5; D perhaps matches TRBD2 (5 bases). Trimming shortened V by 6 bases and J by 2 bases, and 16 bases separated the two germline ends. In germline, CDR1 is MNHNS, CDR2 SASEGT. CDR3 length: 15 residues. Here the CDR3 DNA reads TGTGCCAGCAGGACGAGCGGACGGGTACAAGAGACCCAGTACTTC. Translating it yields CASRTSGRVQETQYF.

This clonotype has just one count. Germline and junction disagree at one end, which may indicate a read error. This rearrangement joins TRBV2 to TRBJ2-5; 8 bases map to TRBD2. CDR3 size: 13 residues. Per germline, CDR1 SNHLY and CDR2 FYNNEI. The CDR3 nucleotides are TGTGCCAGCAGTGAGTACCAGCGGGAGACCCAGTATTTC. As protein: CASSEYQRETQYF.

This rearrangement joins TRBV20-1 to TRBJ2-7, with 10 nucleotides matching TRBD2. The DNA end lines up better with TRBJ2-1; the J call may be wrong. This CDR3 is 16 amino acids long. Per germline, CDR1 DFQATT and CDR2 SNEGSKA (reference sequence). In nucleotides, the CDR3 is TGCAGTGCTGCGACCTCTCTAGCGGGGGTTTACAATGAGCAGTTCTTC. Protein sequence: CSAATSLAGVYNEQFF.

The CDR3 is CATSVSPDYTSTDTQYF. CDR3 nucleotides: TGTGCCACCAGTGTAAGCCCGGACTACACTAGCACAGATACGCAGTATTTT. The V gene is TRBV24-1, the J gene TRBJ2-3; D is possibly TRBD2 (6 bases). With 5 bases removed from V and 0 bases from J, the gap between germline ends came to 17 bases. CDR1 and CDR2 from the germline V gene are KGHDR and SFDVKD. This CDR3 has 17 amino acids.

The gene calls are TRBV29-1 and TRBJ2-1; maybe TRBD2 (7 bases). The V gene lost 6 bases and the J gene lost 6 bases, with 12 bases spanning the gap. CDR1 and CDR2 from the germline V gene are SQVTM and ANQGSEA. This CDR3 region has 12 residues. The CDR3 here is CSVVAGANEQFF. The CDR3 nucleotides are TGCAGCGTGGTCGCGGGGGCCAATGAGCAGTTCTTC.

The chain recombines TRBV7-6 with TRBJ2-3; D is unresolved. CDR1 is SGHVS and CDR2 is FNYEAQ in the germline V gene. The V end was cut by 3 bases, the J end by 4 bases, with 11 bases between. CDR3 size: 14 residues. As DNA, the CDR3 is TGTGCCAGCAGCTTCTATTCGACCGCAGATACGCAGTATTTT. Residues: CASSFYSTADTQYF.

V usage is TRBV20-1 and J usage is TRBJ1-4; D is possibly TRBD1 (5 bases). CDR1 DFQATT and CDR2 SNEGSKA come from the germline V gene (reference sequence). V gave up 0 bases and J gave up 8 bases, with 16 bases separating them. The CDR3 has 15 amino acids. The CDR3 loop is CSARDFQGVSEKLFF. The CDR3 bases are TGCAGTGCTAGAGATTTCCAGGGTGTAAGCGAAAAACTGTTTTTT.

This clonotype is a singleton in its sample. CDR3 sequence reads: CSLSRENYGYTF. CDR3 bases: TGCAGTTTATCAAGGGAAAACTATGGCTACACCTTC. This sequence joins TRBV20-1 and TRBJ1-2; D ambiguous. Germline values: CDR1 DFQATT, CDR2 SNEGSKA (reference sequence). CDR3 size: 12 residues. The V and J ends lost 8 bases and 2 bases respectively, with 12 bases between them.

This clonotype was counted many times. V usage is TRBV6-1 and J usage is TRBJ1-1; no clear D gene. Germline CDR1 is MNHNS and CDR2 is SASEGT. The CDR3 sequence is 13 residues long. The V and J ends lost 5 bases and 1 base respectively, with 8 bases between them. The CDR3 reads CASSQVSNTEAFF. Here the CDR3 DNA reads TGTGCCAGCAGTCAGGTTTCGAACACTGAAGCTTTCTTT.

V and J are TRBV7-4 and TRBJ2-7; a weak D match, TRBD2 (6 bases). Germline assignment: CDR1 SGHVT and CDR2 SQSDAQ. CDR3 length: 14 amino acids. Trimming stripped 6 bases from V and 6 bases from J, with 18 bases between. This CDR3 is CASRLHGSPLEQYF. The CDR3, as DNA: TGTGCCAGCAGACTACACGGGAGCCCTCTCGAGCAGTACTTC. Drawing the rest from reference TRBV7-4 and TRBJ2-7, the complete variable domain is GAGVSQSPRYKVAKRGRDVALRCDSISGHVTLYWYRQTLGQGSEVLTYSQSDAQRDKSGRPSGRFSAERPERSVSTLKIQRTEQGDSAVYLCASRLHGSPLEQYFGPGTRLTVT.

This clonotype was seen only once. Just one base apart from a much larger clone, this may be a read error. The rearrangement links TRBV6-2 or TRBV6-3 to TRBJ2-3; 12 nucleotides align to TRBD1. With V trimmed by 2 bases and J by 2 bases, 11 bases remained unmatched. From germline, CDR1 is MNHEY and CDR2 SVGEGT. The CDR3 extends over 19 amino acids. The CDR3 nucleotides are TGTGCCAGCAGTTACGTAAGGTGGGGACAGGGGGCATACACAGATACGCAGTATTTT. It codes for CASSYVRWGQGAYTDTQYF.

As concerns this clonotype: The junction does not match germline at one end; this may be a read error. The chain couples TRBV19 to TRBJ1-1, with D unclear. The CDR3 runs 14 residues. In germline, CDR1 is LNHDA, CDR2 SQIVND (reference sequence). The CDR3 nucleotides read TGCGCCAATAGTATACAGTCCGGGTTCACTGAAGCTTTCTTT. Amino acid sequence: CANSIQSGFTEAFF.